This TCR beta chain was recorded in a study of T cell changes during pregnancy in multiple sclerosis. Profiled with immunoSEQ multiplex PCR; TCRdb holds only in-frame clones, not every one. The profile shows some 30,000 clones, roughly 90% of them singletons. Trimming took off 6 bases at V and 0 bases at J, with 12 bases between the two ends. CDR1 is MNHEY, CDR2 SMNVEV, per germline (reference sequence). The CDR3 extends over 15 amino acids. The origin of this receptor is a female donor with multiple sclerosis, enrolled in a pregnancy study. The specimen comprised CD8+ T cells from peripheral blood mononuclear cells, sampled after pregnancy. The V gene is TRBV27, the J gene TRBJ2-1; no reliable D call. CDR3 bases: TGTGCCAGCAGACTTGCCATAAGCTCCTACAATGAGCAGTTCTTC. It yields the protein CASRLAISSYNEQFF.